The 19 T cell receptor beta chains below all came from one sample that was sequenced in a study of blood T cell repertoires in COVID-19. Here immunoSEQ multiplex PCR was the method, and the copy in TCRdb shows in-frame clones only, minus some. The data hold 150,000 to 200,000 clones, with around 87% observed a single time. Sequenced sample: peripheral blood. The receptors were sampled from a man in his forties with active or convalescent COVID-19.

This CDR3 reads CASSAAATEAFF. The CDR3 region has the DNA TGTGCCAGCAGCGCTGCGGCCACTGAAGCTTTCTTT. V is TRBV3-1 (or the pseudogene TRBV3-2) and J is TRBJ1-1, with unresolved D. The CDR3 has 12 amino acids. Germline V lookup: CDR1 LGHDT, CDR2 YNNKEL (reference sequence). Trimming pared 5 bases from V and 4 bases from J, leaving 8 bases between.

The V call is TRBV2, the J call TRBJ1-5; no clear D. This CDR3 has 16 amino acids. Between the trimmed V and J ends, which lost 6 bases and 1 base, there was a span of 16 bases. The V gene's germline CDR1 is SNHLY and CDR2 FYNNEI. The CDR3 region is CASSKERTRSNQPQHF. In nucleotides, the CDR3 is TGTGCCAGCAGCAAAGAGAGAACGCGCAGCAATCAGCCCCAGCATTTT.

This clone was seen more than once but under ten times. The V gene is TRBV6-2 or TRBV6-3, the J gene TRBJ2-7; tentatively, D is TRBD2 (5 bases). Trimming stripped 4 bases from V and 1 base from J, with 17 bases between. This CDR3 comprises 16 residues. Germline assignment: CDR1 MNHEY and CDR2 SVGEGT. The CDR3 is CASSFTADSPSYEQYF. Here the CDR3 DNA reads TGTGCCAGCAGTTTTACAGCGGACTCTCCTTCCTACGAGCAGTACTTC.

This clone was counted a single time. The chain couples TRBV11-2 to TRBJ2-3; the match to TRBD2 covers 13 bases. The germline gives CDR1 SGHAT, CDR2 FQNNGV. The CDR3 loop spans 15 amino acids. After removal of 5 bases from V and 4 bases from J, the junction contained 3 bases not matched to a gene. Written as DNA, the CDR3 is TGTGCCAGCAGCGCGGGACTAGCGGGATCAGATACGCAGTATTTT. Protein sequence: CASSAGLAGSDTQYF. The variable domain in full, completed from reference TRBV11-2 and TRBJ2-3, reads EAGVAQSPRYKIIEKRQSVAFWCNPISGHATLYWYQQILGQGPKLLIQFQNNGVVDDSQLPKDRFSAERLKGVDSTLKIQPAKLEDSAVYLCASSAGLAGSDTQYFGPGTRLTVL.

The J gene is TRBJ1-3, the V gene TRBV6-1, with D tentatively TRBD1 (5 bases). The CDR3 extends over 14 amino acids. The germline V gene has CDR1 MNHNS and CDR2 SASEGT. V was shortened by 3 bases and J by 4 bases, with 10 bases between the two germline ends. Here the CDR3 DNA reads TGTGCCAGCAGTGAGACAGCGGGAGGAAACACCATATATTTT. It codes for CASSETAGGNTIYF.

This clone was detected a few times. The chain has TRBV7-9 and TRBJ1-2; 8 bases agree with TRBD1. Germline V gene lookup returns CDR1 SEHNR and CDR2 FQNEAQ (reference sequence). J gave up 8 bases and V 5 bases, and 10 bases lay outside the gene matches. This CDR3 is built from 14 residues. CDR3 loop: CASSGMGQAGGYTF. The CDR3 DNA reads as TGTGCCAGCAGCGGGATGGGACAGGCGGGGGGCTACACCTTC.

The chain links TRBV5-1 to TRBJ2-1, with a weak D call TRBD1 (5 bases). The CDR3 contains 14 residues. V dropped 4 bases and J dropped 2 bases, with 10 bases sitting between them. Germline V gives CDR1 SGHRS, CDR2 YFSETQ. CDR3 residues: CASSQDTPYNEQFF. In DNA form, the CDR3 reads TGCGCCAGCAGCCAGGACACCCCCTACAATGAGCAGTTCTTC.

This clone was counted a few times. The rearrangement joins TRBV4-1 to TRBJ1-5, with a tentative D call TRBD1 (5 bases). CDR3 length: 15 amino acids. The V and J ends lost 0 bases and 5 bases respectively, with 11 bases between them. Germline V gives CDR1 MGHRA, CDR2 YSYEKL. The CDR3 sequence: CASSQDPGGDQPQHF. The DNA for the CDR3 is TGCGCCAGCAGCCAAGATCCCGGGGGAGATCAGCCCCAGCATTTT.

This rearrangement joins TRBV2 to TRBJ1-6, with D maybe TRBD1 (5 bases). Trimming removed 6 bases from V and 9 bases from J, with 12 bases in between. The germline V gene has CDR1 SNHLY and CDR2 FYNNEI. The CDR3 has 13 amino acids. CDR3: CASREEGISPLHF. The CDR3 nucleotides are TGTGCCAGCAGGGAGGAGGGGATTTCACCCCTCCACTTT.

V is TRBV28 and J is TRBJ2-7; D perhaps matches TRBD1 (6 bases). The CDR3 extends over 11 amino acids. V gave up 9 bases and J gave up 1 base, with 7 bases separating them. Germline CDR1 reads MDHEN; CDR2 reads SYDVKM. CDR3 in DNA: TGTGCCAGTGGACAGTCCTACGAGCAGTACTTC. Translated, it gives CASGQSYEQYF.

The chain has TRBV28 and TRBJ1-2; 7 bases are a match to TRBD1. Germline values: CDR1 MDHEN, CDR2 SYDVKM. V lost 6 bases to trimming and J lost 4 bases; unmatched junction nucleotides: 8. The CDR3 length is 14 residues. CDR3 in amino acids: CASSTNRGLYGYTF. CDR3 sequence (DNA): TGTGCCAGCAGCACAAACAGGGGACTCTATGGCTACACCTTC.

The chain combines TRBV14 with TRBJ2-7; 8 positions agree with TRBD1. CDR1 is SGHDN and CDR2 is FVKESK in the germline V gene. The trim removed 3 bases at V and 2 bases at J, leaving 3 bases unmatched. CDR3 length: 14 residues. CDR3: CASSQMGQAYEQYF. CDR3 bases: TGTGCCAGCAGCCAGATGGGACAGGCCTACGAGCAGTACTTC. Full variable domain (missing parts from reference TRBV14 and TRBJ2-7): EAGVTQFPSHSVIEKGQTVTLRCDPISGHDNLYWYRRVMGKEIKFLLHFVKESKQDESGMPNNRFLAERTGGTYSTLKVQPAELEDSGVYFCASSQMGQAYEQYFGPGTRLTVT.

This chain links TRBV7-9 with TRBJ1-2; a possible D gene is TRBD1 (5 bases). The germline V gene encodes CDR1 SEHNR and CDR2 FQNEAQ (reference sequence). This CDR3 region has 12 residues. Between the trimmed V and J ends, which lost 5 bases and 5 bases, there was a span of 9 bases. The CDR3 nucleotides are TGTGCCAGCAGCCACAGGACGTATGGCTACACCTTC. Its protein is CASSHRTYGYTF.

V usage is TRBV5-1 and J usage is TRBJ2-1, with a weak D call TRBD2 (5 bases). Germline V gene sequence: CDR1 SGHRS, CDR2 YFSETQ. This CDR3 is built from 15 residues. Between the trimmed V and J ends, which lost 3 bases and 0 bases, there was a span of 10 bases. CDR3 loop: CASSSTRSSYNEQFF. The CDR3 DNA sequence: TGCGCCAGCAGCTCCACTAGGAGCTCCTACAATGAGCAGTTCTTC.

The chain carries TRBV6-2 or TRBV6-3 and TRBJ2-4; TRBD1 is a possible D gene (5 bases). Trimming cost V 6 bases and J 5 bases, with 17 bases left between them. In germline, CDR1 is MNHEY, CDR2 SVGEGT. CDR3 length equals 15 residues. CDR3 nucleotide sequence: TGTGCCAGCAGCCGTGGTCGCAGGGTCGAAAACATTCAGTACTTC. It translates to CASSRGRRVENIQYF.

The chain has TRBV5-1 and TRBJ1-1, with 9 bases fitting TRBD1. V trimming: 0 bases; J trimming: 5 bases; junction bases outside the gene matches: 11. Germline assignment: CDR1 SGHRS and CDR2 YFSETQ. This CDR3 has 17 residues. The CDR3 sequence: CASSLALPGQGGTEAFF. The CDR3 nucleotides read TGCGCCAGCAGCTTGGCATTACCGGGACAGGGTGGAACTGAAGCTTTCTTT.

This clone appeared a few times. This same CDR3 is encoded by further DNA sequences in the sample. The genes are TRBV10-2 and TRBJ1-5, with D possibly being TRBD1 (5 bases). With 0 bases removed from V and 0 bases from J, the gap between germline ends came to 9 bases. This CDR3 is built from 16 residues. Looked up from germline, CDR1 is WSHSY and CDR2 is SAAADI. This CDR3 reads CASSESPGNSNQPQHF. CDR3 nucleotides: TGCGCCAGCAGTGAGTCCCCAGGGAATAGCAATCAGCCCCAGCATTTT.

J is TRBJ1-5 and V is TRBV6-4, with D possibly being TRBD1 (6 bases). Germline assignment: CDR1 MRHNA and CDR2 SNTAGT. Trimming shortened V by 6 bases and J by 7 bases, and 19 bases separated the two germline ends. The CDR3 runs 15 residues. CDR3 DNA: TGTGCCAGCAGCCCAACCGGGGGGGCCTGGCAGCCCCAGCATTTT. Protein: CASSPTGGAWQPQHF.

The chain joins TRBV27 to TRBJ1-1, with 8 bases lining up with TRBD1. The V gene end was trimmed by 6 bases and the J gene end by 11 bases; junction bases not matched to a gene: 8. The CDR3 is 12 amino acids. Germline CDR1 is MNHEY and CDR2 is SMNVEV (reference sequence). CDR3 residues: CASSGQGGEAFF. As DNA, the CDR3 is TGTGCCAGCAGCGGACAGGGCGGAGAGGCTTTCTTT.